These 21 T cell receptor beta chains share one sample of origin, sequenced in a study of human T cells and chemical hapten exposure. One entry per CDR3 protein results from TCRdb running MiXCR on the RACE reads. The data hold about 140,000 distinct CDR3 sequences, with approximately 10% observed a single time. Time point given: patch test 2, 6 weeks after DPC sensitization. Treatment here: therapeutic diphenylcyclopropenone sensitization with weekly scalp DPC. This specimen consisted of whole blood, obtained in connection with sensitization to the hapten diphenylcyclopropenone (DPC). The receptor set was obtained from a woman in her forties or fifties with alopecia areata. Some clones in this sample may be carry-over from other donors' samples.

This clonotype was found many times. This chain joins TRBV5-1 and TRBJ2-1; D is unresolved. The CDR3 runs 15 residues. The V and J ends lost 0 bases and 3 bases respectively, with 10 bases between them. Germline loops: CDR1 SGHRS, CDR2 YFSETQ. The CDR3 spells CASSLDTNYYNEQFF. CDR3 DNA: TGCGCCAGCAGCTTGGACACTAACTACTACAATGAGCAGTTCTTC.

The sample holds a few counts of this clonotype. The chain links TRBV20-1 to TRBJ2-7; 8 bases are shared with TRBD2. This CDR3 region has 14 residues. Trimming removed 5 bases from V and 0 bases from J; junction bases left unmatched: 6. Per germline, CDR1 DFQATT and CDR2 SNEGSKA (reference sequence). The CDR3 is CSASSGSLSYEQYF. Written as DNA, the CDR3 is TGCAGTGCTTCGAGCGGGAGCCTCTCCTACGAGCAGTACTTC.

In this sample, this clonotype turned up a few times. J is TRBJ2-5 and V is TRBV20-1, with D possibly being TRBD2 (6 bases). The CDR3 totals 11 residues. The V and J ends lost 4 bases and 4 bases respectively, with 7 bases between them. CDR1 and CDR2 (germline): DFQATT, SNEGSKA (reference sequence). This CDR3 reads CSAKAGETQYF. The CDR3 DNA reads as TGCAGTGCTAAAGCGGGAGAGACCCAGTACTTC.

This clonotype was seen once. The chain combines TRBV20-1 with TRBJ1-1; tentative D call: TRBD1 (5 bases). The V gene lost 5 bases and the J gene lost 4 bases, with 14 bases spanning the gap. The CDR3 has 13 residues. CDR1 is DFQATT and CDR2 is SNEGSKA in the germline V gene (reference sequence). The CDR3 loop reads CSAQTPGITEAFF. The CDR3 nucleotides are TGCAGTGCTCAGACCCCAGGGATCACTGAAGCTTTCTTT.

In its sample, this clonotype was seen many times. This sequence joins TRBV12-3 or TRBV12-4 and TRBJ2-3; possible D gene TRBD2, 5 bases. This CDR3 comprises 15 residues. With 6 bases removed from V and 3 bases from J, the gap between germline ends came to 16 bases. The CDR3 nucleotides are TGTGCCAGCAGCCCCCCCGGGGTAAGGACAGATACGCAGTATTTT. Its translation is CASSPPGVRTDTQYF.

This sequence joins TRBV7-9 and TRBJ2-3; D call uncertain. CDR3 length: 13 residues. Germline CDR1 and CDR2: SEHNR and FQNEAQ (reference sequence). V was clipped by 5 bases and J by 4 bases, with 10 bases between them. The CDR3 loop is CASSRTDSDTQYF. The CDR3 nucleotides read TGTGCCAGCAGCAGAACAGACTCAGATACGCAGTATTTT.

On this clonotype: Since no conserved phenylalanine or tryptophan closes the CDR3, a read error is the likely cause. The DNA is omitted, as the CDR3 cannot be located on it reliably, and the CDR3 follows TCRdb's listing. The CDR3 sequence: CASSPGGSGKPTL. This chain joins TRBV4-2 and TRBJ2-1; TRBD2 was called by the table and not checked on the DNA. The CDR3 has 13 residues if both end residues are counted. Germline assignment: CDR1 LGHNA and CDR2 YNFKEQ.

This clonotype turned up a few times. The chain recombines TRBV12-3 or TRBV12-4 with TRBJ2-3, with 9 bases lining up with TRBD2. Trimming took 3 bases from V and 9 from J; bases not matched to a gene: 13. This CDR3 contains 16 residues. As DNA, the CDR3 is TGTGCCAGCAGTTTCCCCCTCGGTCAGCGGGAGGACACGCAGTATTTT. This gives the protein CASSFPLGQREDTQYF.

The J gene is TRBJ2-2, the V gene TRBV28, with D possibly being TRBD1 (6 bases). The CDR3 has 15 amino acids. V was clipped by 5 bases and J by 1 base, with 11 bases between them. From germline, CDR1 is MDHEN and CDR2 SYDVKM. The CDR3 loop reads CASSQDRLNTGELFF. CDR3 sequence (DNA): TGTGCCAGCAGTCAAGACAGGCTGAACACCGGGGAGCTGTTTTTT.

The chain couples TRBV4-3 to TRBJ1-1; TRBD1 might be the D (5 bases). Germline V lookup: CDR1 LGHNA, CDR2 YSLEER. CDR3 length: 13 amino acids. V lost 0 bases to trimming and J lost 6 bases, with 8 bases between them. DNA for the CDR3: TGCGCCAGCAGCCAAGATAGGGACCCTGAAGCTTTCTTT. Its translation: CASSQDRDPEAFF.

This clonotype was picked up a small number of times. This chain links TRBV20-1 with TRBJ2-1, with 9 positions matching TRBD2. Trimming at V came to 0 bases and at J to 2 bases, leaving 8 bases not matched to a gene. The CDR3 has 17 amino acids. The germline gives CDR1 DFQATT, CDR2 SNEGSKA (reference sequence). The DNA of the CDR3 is TGCAGTGCTAGAGATGCAAGTAGCGGGAGAACCTACAATGAGCAGTTCTTC. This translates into CSARDASSGRTYNEQFF.

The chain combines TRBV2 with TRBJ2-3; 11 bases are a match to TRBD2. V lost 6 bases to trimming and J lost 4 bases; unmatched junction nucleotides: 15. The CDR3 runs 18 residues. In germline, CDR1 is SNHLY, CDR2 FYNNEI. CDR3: CASSRRLAGGPSPDTQYF. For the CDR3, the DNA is TGTGCCAGCAGCCGGCGGCTAGCGGGAGGCCCCTCCCCAGATACGCAGTATTTT. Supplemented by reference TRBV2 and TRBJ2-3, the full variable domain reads EPEVTQTPSHQVTQMGQEVILRCVPISNHLYFYWYRQILGQKVEFLVSFYNNEISEKSEIFDDQFSVERPDGSNFTLKIRSTKLEDSAMYFCASSRRLAGGPSPDTQYFGPGTRLTVL.

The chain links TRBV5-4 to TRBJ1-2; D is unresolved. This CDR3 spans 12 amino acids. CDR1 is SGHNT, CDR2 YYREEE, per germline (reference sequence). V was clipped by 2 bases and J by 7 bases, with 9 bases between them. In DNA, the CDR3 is TGTGCCAGCAGCTTTGACCTGGGTGGCTACACCTTC. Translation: CASSFDLGGYTF.

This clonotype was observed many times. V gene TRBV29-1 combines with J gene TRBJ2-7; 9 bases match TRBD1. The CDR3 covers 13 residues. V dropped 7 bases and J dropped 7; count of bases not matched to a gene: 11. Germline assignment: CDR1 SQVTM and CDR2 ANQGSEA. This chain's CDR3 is CSGRTGARGEQYF. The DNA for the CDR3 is TGCAGCGGCCGGACAGGGGCCCGGGGAGAGCAGTACTTC.

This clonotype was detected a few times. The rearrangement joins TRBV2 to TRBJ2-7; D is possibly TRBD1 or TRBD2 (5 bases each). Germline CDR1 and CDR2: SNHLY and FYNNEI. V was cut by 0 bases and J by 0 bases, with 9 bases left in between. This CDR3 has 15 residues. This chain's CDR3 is CASSEAQRGSYEQYF. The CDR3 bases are TGTGCCAGCAGTGAAGCGCAGAGGGGCTCCTACGAGCAGTACTTC.

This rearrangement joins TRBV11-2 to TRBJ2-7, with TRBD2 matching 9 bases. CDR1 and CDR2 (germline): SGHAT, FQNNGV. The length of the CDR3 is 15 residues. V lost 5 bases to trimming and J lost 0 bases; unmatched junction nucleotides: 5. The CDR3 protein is CASSQVAGVSYEQYF. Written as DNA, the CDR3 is TGTGCCAGCAGCCAGGTAGCGGGGGTCTCCTACGAGCAGTACTTC.

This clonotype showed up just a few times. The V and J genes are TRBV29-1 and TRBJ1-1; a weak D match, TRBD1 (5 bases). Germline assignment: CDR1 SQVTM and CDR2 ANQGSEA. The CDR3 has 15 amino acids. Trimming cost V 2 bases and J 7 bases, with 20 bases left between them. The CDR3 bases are TGCAGCGTTGAAATCGGGCTTGGCGGGGGAAGTGAAGCTTTCTTT. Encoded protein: CSVEIGLGGGSEAFF.

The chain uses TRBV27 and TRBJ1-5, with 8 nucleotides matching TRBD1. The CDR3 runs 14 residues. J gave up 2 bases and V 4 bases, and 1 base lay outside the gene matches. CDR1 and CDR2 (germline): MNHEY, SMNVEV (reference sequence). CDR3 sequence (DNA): TGTGCCAGCAGTTGGACAGGGCGCAATCAGCCCCAGCATTTT. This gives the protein CASSWTGRNQPQHF.

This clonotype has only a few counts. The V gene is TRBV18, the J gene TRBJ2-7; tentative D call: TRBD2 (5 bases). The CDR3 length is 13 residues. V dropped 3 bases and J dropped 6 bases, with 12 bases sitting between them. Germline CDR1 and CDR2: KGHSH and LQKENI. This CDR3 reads CASSPSRGFEQYF. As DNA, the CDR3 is TGTGCCAGCTCACCCTCGAGAGGGTTCGAGCAGTACTTC.

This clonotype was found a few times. CDR3 protein: CASSPTLNTEAFF. In DNA, the CDR3 is TGTGCCAGCAGCCCGACCCTGAACACTGAAGCTTTCTTT. This chain links TRBV7-3 with TRBJ1-1; D ambiguous. The CDR3 loop spans 13 amino acids. The germline V and J ends were trimmed by 5 bases and 0 bases, with 7 bases remaining between them. The V gene's germline CDR1 is SGHTA and CDR2 FQGTGA.

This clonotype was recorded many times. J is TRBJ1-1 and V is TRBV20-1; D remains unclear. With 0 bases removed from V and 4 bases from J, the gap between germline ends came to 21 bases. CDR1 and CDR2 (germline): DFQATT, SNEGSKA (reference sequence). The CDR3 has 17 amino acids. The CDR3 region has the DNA TGCAGTGCTAGAGATAGTGGCCACCCTCAGAGAGGCACTGAAGCTTTCTTT. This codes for CSARDSGHPQRGTEAFF.